This TCR beta chain was retrieved from a study of molecular identifiers for immune sequencing clone quantification. Study-level findings and limits: Highly expanded clone sizes could be underestimated by identical TCR molecules that share a barcode.

Previously described methods and listed TCR primers were employed for the bulk TCR libraries. From the PCR reads, TCRdb called clonotypes with MiXCR, one entry per CDR3 protein. The repertoire holds about 500,000 distinct CDR3 sequences, with about 26% as singletons. Note on this clonotype: As yet, its antigen is unknown.

Germline assignment: CDR1 SGHDT and CDR2 YYEEEE. V was pared by 1 base and J by 0 bases, with 4 bases of the junction left unmatched. The CDR3 covers 16 residues. Libraries of naive CD8 T cells were made from about 20,000 to 1,000,000 sorted cells. They used 10%, 30% or 50% RNA. Using a CD8+CD4-CCR7+CD45RA+ phenotype, naive CD8 T cells were sorted. Sequencing was done on a sample of naive CD8+ T cells from blood, with Jurkat cell RNA spiked in. The subset was: FACS-sorted CD8+CD4-CCR7+CD45RA+ naive T cells. The chain joins TRBV5-6 to TRBJ1-1, with 9 bases matching TRBD1. The sequence was collected from a human donor in good health. Some libraries in this study had Jurkat cell RNA spiked in. The CDR3 DNA reads TGTGCCAGCAGCTTGAGACAGGGGGTTATGAACACTGAAGCTTTCTTT. Translating it yields CASSLRQGVMNTEAFF.